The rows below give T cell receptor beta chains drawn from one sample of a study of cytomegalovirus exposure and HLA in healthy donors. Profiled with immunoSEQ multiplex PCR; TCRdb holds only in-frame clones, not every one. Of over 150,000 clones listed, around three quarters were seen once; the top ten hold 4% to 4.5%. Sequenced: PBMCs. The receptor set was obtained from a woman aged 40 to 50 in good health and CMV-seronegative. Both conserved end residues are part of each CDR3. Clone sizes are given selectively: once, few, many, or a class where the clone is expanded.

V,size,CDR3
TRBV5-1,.,CASSSFRGRAGANVLTF
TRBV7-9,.,CASSSKNTEAFF
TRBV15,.,CATSRDRDAGAVF
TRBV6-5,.,CASAPSWGDYEQYF
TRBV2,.,CASTADGVNTEAFF
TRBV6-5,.,CASSYEALQNYSYTF
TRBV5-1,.,CASSTTLGGATGANVLTF
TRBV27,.,CASSPPGGPKLFF
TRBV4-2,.,CASSQGASGMEETQYF
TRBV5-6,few,CASSPTGQGWNEQFF
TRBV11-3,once,CASSSHGIRPYEQYF
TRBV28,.,CASSLMRQNTGELFF
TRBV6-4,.,CASGGLAGVPPYEQYF
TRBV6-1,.,CASSSHPRGGETQYF
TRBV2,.,CASKNTGQSYEQYF
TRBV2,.,CASSRGLAGEQFF
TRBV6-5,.,CASSYSGGVNHEQYF
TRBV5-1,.,CASSLGQGSYNEQFF
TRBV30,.,CALEESGRVNEQFF
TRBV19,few,CASSWWMGQGRNQPQHF
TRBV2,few,CASSLLAGDNNEQFF
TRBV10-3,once,CAISEKGAPNEKLFF
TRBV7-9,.,CASSLGQGSTDTQYF
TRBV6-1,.,CASSQQGSPYNEQFF
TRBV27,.,CASSLIRDRGQPQHF
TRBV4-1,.,CASSQGGTGPRGTQYF
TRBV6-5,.,CASSPFGYNSPLHF
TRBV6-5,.,CASSYSTESNQPQHF
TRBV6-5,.,CASSYLGGNQPQHF
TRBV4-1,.,CASSQDQGTSSTDTQYF
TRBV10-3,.,CATKPSTGGVGQPQHF
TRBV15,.,CATSGGDQPQHF
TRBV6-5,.,CASSEIGGTQYF
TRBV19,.,CASAPGDRSYEQYF
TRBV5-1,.,CASHQAAGALDTQYF
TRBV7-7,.,CASSSGQGSNTEAFF
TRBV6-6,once,CASRTRGTGANVLTF
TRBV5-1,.,CASSYRTRNDEQFF
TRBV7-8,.,CASSSRTLSTDTQYF
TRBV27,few,CASSLRTGGVGGYTF
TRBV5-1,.,CASSLEPSGGYTDTQYF
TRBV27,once,CASSLRFLGGTIYF
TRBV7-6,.,CASSLEVGGGPPRGETQYF
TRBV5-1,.,CASSDSLGQGKGEQYF
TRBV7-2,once,CASSFLWTMNTEAFF
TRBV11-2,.,CASSLFAAVGGYGYTF
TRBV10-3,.,CAINSPERGAGNTIYF
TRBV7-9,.,CASSLTGGYTDTQYF
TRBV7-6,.,CASSSEPGEQFF